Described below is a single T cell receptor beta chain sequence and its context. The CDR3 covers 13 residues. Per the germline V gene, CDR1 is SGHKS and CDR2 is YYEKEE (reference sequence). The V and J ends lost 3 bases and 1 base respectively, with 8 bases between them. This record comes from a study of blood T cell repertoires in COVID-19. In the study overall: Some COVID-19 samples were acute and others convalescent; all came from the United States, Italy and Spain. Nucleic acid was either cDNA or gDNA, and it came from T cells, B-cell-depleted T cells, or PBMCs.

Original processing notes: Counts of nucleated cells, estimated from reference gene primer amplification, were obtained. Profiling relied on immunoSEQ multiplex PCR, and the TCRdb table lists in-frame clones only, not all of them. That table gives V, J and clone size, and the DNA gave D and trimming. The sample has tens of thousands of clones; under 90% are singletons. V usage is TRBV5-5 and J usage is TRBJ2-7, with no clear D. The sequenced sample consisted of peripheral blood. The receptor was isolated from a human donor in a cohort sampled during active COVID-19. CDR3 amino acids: CASSSDLSYEQYF. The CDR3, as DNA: TGTGCCAGCAGCTCCGACTTATCCTACGAGCAGTACTTC.